This entry describes one T cell receptor beta chain. What it binds is unknown. The sample originates from a study of blood T cells in healthy people across ages. Study findings and constraints: Higher diversity, along with more naive CD4+ cells, distinguished long-lived donors from aged donors.

All donors came from Russia, were Caucasian and healthy, and spanned ages roughly 6 to 95. Sample-barcoded 5' priming and a J-beta primer mix drove a second PCR of roughly 6 to 12 cycles. Each cDNA molecule carried a tag from a template-switch adaptor that contained 12 random nucleotides. All samples gave at least 2.5 million CDR3-containing paired-end reads. TCRdb re-derived calls from the 5' RACE reads in MiXCR, one entry per CDR3 protein. Here the sample spans about 940,000 distinct CDR3 sequences, around 46% being singletons. Germline V gene sequence: CDR1 MGHRA, CDR2 YSYEKL. This CDR3 has 17 amino acids. The junction had 12 bases not matched to a gene; V was cut back by 4 bases and J by 4 bases.

This TCR was recovered from a man aged 25-40 years in good health. Sequenced sample: blood. The V and J genes are TRBV4-1 and TRBJ2-3; 9 bases map to TRBD2. The DNA for the CDR3 is TGCGCCAGCAGCCCCCTACTCCTAGCGGGGAGTGCAGATACGCAGTATTTT. It is translated as CASSPLLLAGSADTQYF.